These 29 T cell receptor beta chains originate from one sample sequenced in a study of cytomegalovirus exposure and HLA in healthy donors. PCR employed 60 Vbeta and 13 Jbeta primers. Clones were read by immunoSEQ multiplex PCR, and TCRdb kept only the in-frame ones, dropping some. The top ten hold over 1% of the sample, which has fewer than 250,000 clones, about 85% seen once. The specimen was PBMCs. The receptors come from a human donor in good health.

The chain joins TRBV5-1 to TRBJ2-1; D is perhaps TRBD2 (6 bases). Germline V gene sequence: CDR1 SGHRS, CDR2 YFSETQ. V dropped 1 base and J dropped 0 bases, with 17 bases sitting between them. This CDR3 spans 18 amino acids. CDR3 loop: CASSLYVGWGDSYNEQFF. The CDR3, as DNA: TGCGCCAGCAGCTTGTACGTCGGTTGGGGGGACTCCTACAATGAGCAGTTCTTC.

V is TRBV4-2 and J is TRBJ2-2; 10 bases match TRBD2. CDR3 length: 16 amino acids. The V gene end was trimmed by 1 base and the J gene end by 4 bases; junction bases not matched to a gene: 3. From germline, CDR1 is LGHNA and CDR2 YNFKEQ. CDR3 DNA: TGTGCCAGCAGCCAAGCTAGCGGGAGAGTCACCGGGGAGCTGTTTTTT. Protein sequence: CASSQASGRVTGELFF.

The CDR3 loop reads CASSYRLATTDTQYF. The CDR3 DNA reads TGTGCCAGCAGTTACCGGCTAGCGACGACAGATACGCAGTATTTT. The V call is TRBV6-5, the J call TRBJ2-3; D is possibly TRBD2 (6 bases). Germline CDR1 is MNHEY and CDR2 is SVGAGI. V was shortened by 2 bases and J by 3 bases, with 12 bases between the two germline ends. The CDR3 has 15 amino acids.

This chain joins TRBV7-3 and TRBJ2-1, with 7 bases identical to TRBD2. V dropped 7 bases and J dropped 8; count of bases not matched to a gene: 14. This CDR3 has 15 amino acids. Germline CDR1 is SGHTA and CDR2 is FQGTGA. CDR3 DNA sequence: TGTGCCAGCATCCGCGGGGCGGGAGAAGTGTATGAGCAGTTCTTC. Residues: CASIRGAGEVYEQFF.

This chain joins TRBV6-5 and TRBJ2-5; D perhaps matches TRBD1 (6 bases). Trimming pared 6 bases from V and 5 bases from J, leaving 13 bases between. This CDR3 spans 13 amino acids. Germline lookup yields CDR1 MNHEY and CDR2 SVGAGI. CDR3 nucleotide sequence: TGTGCCAGCAGCCAGCCAGGGGTCGAGACCCAGTACTTC. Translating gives CASSQPGVETQYF.

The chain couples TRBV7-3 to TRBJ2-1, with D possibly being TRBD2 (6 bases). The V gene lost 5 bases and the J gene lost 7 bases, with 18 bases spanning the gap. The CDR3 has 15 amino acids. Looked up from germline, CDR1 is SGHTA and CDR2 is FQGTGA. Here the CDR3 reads CASSRAGGWLNEQFF. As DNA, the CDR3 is TGTGCCAGCAGCCGAGCGGGTGGATGGTTGAATGAGCAGTTCTTC. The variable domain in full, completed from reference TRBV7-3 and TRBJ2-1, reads GAGVSQTPSNKVTEKGKYVELRCDPISGHTALYWYRQSLGQGPEFLIYFQGTGAADDSGLPNDRFFAVRPEGSVSTLKIQRTERGDSAVYLCASSRAGGWLNEQFFGPGTRLTVL.

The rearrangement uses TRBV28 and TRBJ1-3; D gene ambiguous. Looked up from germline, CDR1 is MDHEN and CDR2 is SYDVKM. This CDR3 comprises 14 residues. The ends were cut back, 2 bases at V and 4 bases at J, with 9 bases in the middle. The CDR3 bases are TGTGCCAGCAGTTTACGCGTTGCCGGAAACACCATATATTTT. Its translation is CASSLRVAGNTIYF.

In nucleotides, the CDR3 is TGTGCCAGCAGTGAATGGGAGGCAACTAATGAAAAACTGTTTTTT. Amino acid sequence: CASSEWEATNEKLFF. The chain recombines TRBV2 with TRBJ1-4; D is uncertain. Germline CDR1 and CDR2: SNHLY and FYNNEI. The CDR3 totals 15 residues. V gave up 2 bases and J gave up 0 bases, with 7 bases separating them. The full variable domain, in which reference TRBV2 and TRBJ1-4 provide the parts outside the CDR3, is EPEVTQTPSHQVTQMGQEVILRCVPISNHLYFYWYRQILGQKVEFLVSFYNNEISEKSEIFDDQFSVERPDGSNFTLKIRSTKLEDSAMYFCASSEWEATNEKLFFGSGTQLSVL.

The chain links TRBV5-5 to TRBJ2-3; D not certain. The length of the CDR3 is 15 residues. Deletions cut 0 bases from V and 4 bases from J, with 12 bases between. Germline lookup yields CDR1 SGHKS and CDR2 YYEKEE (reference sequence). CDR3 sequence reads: CASSLGLAGPDTQYF. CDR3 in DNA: TGTGCCAGCAGCTTGGGACTTGCCGGCCCAGATACGCAGTATTTT.

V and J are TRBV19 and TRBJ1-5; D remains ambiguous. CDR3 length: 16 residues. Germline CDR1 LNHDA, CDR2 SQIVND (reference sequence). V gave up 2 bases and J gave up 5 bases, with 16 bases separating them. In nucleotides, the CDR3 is TGTGCCAGTAGTATAAGAGCGGACCCTACTTATCAGCCCCAGCATTTT. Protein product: CASSIRADPTYQPQHF.

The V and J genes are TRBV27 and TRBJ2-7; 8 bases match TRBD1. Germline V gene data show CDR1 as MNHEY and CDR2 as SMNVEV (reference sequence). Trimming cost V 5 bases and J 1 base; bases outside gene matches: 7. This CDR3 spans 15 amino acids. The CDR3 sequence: CASSLTGERSYEQYF. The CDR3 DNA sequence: TGTGCCAGCAGTCTGACAGGGGAGCGGTCCTACGAGCAGTACTTC.

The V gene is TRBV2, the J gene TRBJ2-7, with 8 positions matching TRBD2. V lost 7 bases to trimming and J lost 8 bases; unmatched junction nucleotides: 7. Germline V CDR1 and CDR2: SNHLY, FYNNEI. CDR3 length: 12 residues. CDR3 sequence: CASKPGGPQQYF. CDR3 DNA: TGTGCCAGCAAGCCGGGAGGGCCTCAGCAGTACTTC.

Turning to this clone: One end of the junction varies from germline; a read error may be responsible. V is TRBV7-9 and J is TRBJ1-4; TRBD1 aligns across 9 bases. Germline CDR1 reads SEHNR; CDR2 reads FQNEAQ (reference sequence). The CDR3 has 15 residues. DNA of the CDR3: TGTTCCAGCAGCTTAGCCGGGACAGGGAATGAAAAACTGTTTTTT. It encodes CSSSLAGTGNEKLFF.

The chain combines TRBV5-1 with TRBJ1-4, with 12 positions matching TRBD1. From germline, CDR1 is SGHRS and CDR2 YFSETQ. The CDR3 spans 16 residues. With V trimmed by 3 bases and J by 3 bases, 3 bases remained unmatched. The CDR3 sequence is CASSSGTGGANEKLFF. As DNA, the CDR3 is TGCGCCAGCAGCTCCGGGACAGGGGGCGCTAATGAAAAACTGTTTTTT.

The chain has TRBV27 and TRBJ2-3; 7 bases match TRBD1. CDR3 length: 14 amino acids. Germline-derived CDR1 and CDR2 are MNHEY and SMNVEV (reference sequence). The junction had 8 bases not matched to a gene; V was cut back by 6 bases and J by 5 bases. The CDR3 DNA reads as TGTGCCAGCAGGCCCCGACAGGGAGAAGATACGCAGTATTTT. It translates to CASRPRQGEDTQYF.

The CDR3 region is CASRRGMGEQYF. The DNA of the CDR3 is TGTGCCAGCAGAAGAGGGATGGGCGAGCAGTACTTC. The chain carries TRBV27 and TRBJ2-7; the D gene is possibly TRBD2 (5 bases). Trimming took 6 bases from V and 6 from J, leaving 12 bases between them. Germline CDR1 reads MNHEY; CDR2 reads SMNVEV (reference sequence). The CDR3 is made up of 12 amino acids.

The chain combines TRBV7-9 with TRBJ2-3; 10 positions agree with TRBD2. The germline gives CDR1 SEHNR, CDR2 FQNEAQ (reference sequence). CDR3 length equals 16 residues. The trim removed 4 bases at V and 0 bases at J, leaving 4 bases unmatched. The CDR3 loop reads CASSSLTSGSTDTQYF. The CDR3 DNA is TGTGCCAGCAGCTCCCTGACTAGCGGGAGCACAGATACGCAGTATTTT.

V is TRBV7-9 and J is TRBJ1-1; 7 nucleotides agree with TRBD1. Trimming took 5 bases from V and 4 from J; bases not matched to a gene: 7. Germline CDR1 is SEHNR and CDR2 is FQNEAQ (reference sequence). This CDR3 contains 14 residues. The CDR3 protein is CASSRTGEGTEAFF. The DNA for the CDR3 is TGTGCCAGCAGCCGGACAGGTGAGGGCACTGAAGCTTTCTTT.

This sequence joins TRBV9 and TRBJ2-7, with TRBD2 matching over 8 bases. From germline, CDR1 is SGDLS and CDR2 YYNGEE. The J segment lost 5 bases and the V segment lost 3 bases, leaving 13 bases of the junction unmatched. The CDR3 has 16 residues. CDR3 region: CASSETGNSGNHEQYF. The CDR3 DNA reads TGTGCCAGCAGCGAAACTGGGAATAGCGGGAACCACGAGCAGTACTTC.

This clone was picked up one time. CDR3 nucleotide sequence: TGTGCCAGCGCCGACGGGGCTGGGGCCAACGTCCTGACTTTC. Amino acid sequence: CASADGAGANVLTF. This rearrangement joins TRBV6-4 to TRBJ2-6; D perhaps matches TRBD2 (5 bases). The CDR3 loop spans 14 amino acids. The V gene lost 8 bases and the J gene lost 2 bases, with 10 bases spanning the gap. Germline CDR1 and CDR2: MRHNA and SNTAGT.

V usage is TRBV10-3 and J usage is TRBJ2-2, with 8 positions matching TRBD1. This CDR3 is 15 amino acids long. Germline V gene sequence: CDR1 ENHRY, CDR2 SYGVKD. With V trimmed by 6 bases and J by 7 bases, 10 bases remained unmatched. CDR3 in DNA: TGTGCCATCAGGCCCTCTGGACAGGGCGGCGGGGAGCTGTTTTTT. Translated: CAIRPSGQGGGELFF.

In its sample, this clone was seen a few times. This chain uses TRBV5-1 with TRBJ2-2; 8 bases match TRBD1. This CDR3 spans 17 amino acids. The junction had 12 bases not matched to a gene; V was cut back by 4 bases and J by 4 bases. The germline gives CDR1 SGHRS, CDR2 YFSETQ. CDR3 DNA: TGCGCCAGCAGCCCAACTCCCAAGACAGGGGTCACCGGGGAGCTGTTTTTT. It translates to CASSPTPKTGVTGELFF.

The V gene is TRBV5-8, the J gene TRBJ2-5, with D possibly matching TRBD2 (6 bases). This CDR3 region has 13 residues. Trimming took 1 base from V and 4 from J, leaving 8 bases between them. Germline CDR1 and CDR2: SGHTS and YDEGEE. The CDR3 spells CASSLRGIETQYF. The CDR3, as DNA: TGTGCCAGCAGCTTGCGGGGGATAGAGACCCAGTACTTC.

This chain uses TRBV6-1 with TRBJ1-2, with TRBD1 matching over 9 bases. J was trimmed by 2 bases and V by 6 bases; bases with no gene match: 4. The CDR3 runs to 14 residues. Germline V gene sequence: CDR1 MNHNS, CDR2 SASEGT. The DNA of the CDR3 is TGTGCCAGCAGAGGGACAGGGTTAAACTATGGCTACACCTTC. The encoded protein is CASRGTGLNYGYTF.

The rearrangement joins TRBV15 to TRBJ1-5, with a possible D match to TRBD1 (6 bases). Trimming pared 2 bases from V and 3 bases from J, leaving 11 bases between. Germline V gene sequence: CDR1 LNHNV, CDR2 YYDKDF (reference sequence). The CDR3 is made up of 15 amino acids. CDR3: CATSRSDRINQPQHF. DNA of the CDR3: TGTGCCACCAGCAGATCAGACAGGATCAATCAGCCCCAGCATTTT.

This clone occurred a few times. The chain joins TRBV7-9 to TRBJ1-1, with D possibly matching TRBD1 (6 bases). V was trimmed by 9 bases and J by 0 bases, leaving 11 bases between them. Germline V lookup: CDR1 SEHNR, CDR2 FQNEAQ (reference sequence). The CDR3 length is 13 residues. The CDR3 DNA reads TGTGCCAGTAACAGGGAAATGAACACTGAAGCTTTCTTT. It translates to CASNREMNTEAFF. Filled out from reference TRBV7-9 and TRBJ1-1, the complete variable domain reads DTGVSQNPRHKITKRGQNVTFRCDPISEHNRLYWYRQTLGQGPEFLTYFQNEAQLEKSRLLSDRFSAERPKGSFSTLEIQRTEQGDSAMYLCASNREMNTEAFFGQGTRLTVV.

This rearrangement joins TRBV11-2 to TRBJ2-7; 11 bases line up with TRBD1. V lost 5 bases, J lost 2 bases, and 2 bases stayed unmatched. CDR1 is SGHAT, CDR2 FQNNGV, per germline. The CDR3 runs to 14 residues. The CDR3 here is CASSEDRGPYEQYF. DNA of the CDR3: TGTGCCAGCAGCGAGGACAGGGGGCCCTACGAGCAGTACTTC.

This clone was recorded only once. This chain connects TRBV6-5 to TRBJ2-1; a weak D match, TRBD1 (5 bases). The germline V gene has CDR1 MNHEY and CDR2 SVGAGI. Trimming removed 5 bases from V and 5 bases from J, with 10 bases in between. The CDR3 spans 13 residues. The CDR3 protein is CASSERGHNEQFF. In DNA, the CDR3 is TGTGCCAGCAGTGAAAGGGGTCACAATGAGCAGTTCTTC.

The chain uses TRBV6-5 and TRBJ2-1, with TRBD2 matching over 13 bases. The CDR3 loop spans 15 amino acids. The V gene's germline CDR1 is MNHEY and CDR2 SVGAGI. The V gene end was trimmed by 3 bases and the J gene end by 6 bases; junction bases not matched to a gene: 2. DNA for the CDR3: TGTGCCAGCAGTTATGGGACTAGCGGGATCAATGAGCAGTTCTTC. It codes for CASSYGTSGINEQFF.